The 17 T cell receptor beta chains below all came from one sample that was sequenced in a study of T-cell reconstitution after alpha-beta-depleted transplantation in children. The authors prepared the TCRbeta library with unique molecular identifiers. TCRdb itself ran the PCR reads through MiXCR, one entry per CDR3 protein. This sample carries about 460,000 distinct CDR3 sequences, more than 9.5% of them seen once, and the ten largest clones take 14%. This specimen was PBMCs, mostly from graft donor cells, taken 180 days after TCRalphabeta/CD19-depleted stem cell transplant. Receptors originate from a female patient aged 2-10 years who had a stem cell transplant for aplastic anemia, so the T cells may come from the graft donor.

This clonotype was detected only a few times. The chain joins TRBV29-1 to TRBJ1-2, with D perhaps matching TRBD1 (6 bases). The CDR3 is 13 residues long. Germline V lookup: CDR1 SQVTM, CDR2 ANQGSEA. V lost 4 bases and J 6 bases, leaving 15 bases between the germline ends. CDR3 in DNA: TGCAGCGTTGTGGGACTTAGGGGGAATGGCTACACCTTC. This sequence encodes CSVVGLRGNGYTF.

This clonotype was seen only a few times. J is TRBJ1-3 and V is TRBV20-1; D unclear. V lost 3 bases and J 7 bases, leaving 13 bases between the germline ends. The CDR3 has 13 amino acids. CDR1 is DFQATT, CDR2 SNEGSKA, per germline (reference sequence). CDR3 residues: CSASALTGNTIYF. The CDR3 coding sequence is TGCAGTGCTAGTGCGCTGACGGGGAACACCATATATTTT.

This chain uses TRBV9 with TRBJ2-1; D gene unclear. The V end lost 4 bases, the J end lost 3 bases, and 17 bases lay between the germline ends. Germline CDR1 is SGDLS and CDR2 is YYNGEE. CDR3 length: 16 residues. The DNA of the CDR3 is TGTGCCAGCAGCCAACTCGCCGGAGACTTCTACAATGAGCAGTTCTTC. Its protein is CASSQLAGDFYNEQFF.

This clonotype turned up a few times. The chain combines TRBV4-3 with TRBJ2-1, with D perhaps TRBD2 (6 bases). Germline assignment: CDR1 LGHNA and CDR2 YSLEER. The CDR3 covers 15 residues. Trimming shortened V by 1 base and J by 8 bases, and 15 bases separated the two germline ends. CDR3 nucleotide sequence: TGCGCCAGCAGCCAAGTCCACTATAGCGGAGATGAGCAGTTCTTC. It is translated as CASSQVHYSGDEQFF.

This clonotype occurred a few times. The chain has TRBV9 and TRBJ2-2, with D maybe TRBD1 (7 bases). V was pared by 1 base and J by 8 bases, with 12 bases between. The CDR3 spans 14 residues. CDR1 is SGDLS, CDR2 YYNGEE, per germline. The CDR3 loop is CASSVSGGKGELFF. The CDR3 DNA reads TGTGCCAGCAGCGTATCAGGGGGGAAAGGGGAGCTGTTTTTT.

The sample holds many counts of this clonotype. The V call is TRBV5-1, the J call TRBJ2-1; D is perhaps TRBD2 (6 bases). CDR1 SGHRS and CDR2 YFSETQ come from the germline V gene. The CDR3 has 18 amino acids. V lost 0 bases, J lost 8 bases, and 24 bases lay in between. Here the CDR3 reads CASSLVLATRGDWDEQFF. CDR3 in DNA: TGCGCCAGCAGCTTGGTTCTCGCGACTAGAGGGGACTGGGATGAGCAGTTCTTC.

This clonotype was recorded a few times. This chain connects TRBV29-1 to TRBJ1-2; D perhaps matches TRBD1 (5 bases). Germline V lookup: CDR1 SQVTM, CDR2 ANQGSEA. The CDR3 sequence is 14 residues long. V lost 2 bases, J lost 2 bases, and 12 bases lay in between. CDR3 residues: CSVERKGMNYGYTF. The CDR3 coding sequence is TGCAGCGTTGAACGGAAGGGGATGAACTATGGCTACACCTTC.

The J gene is TRBJ2-6, the V gene TRBV12-3 or TRBV12-4; TRBD2 matches 11 bases. J was trimmed by 4 bases and V by 3 bases; bases with no gene match: 11. The CDR3 is made up of 19 amino acids. CDR3 region: CASSLGGLAGLGGANVLTF. The CDR3 nucleotides read TGTGCCAGCAGTTTGGGTGGACTAGCGGGCTTGGGGGGGGCCAACGTCCTGACTTTC.

In this sample, this clonotype turned up a few times. The chain joins TRBV28 to TRBJ1-3; 9 positions match TRBD1. V lost 3 bases to trimming and J lost 5 bases; unmatched junction nucleotides: 8. The CDR3 totals 16 residues. Germline V gene sequence: CDR1 MDHEN, CDR2 SYDVKM. CDR3 amino acids: CASSFQGQGRRNTIYF. The DNA of the CDR3 is TGTGCCAGCAGTTTTCAGGGACAGGGTCGAAGAAACACCATATATTTT.

This clonotype has only a few counts. This rearrangement joins TRBV7-7 to TRBJ2-3; D is unclear. Germline values: CDR1 SSHAT, CDR2 FNYEAQ (reference sequence). V lost 5 bases to trimming and J lost 1 base, with 13 bases between them. The length of the CDR3 is 15 residues. CDR3 amino acids: CASSPEVARTDTQYF. CDR3 nucleotides: TGTGCCAGCAGCCCGGAAGTCGCACGCACAGATACGCAGTATTTT.

There are a few counts of this clonotype. The V call is TRBV6-1, the J call TRBJ2-7, with 9 positions matching TRBD2. V was clipped by 2 bases and J by 4 bases; unmatched bases: 6. The CDR3 consists of 15 residues. Germline CDR1 and CDR2: MNHNS and SASEGT. Here the CDR3 reads CASSEWAGGLYEQYF. CDR3 coding DNA: TGTGCCAGCAGTGAATGGGCGGGAGGGCTATACGAGCAGTACTTC.

The rearrangement uses TRBV7-2 and TRBJ2-5, with D unclear. Trimming left V 3 bases short and J 1 base short, with 6 bases between. Germline loops: CDR1 SGHTA, CDR2 FQGNSA. This CDR3 has 13 amino acids. The CDR3 DNA reads TGTGCCAGCAGCTTCTCTCCCCAAGAGACCCAGTACTTC. Translating it yields CASSFSPQETQYF.

This clonotype showed up just a few times. The chain joins TRBV29-1 to TRBJ2-5; the D is unclear. This CDR3 has 13 residues. Between the trimmed V and J ends, which lost 1 base and 5 bases, there was a span of 11 bases. CDR1 and CDR2 from the germline V gene are SQVTM and ANQGSEA. CDR3 residues: CSVEVTRMETQYF. CDR3 DNA sequence: TGCAGCGTTGAAGTCACTCGGATGGAGACCCAGTACTTC.

This clonotype was picked up many times. The V gene is TRBV29-1, the J gene TRBJ1-4; TRBD1 might be the D (5 bases). The CDR3 has 17 amino acids. Deletions cut 1 base from V and 7 bases from J, with 22 bases between. Looked up from germline, CDR1 is SQVTM and CDR2 is ANQGSEA. The DNA for the CDR3 is TGCAGCGTTGAAGTTTCGGACCGGGACCCCATAGGTGAAAAACTGTTTTTT. Protein: CSVEVSDRDPIGEKLFF.

The genes are TRBV29-1 and TRBJ2-7; tentatively, D is TRBD1 (6 bases). The V gene's germline CDR1 is SQVTM and CDR2 ANQGSEA. V lost 4 bases, J lost 3 bases, and 16 bases lay in between. The CDR3 loop spans 14 amino acids. CDR3 in DNA: TGCAGCGTTGTTCTCAGGGGAGAAGGCTACGAGCAGTACTTC. It yields the protein CSVVLRGEGYEQYF.

In this sample, this clonotype turned up a few times. The rearrangement joins TRBV7-9 to TRBJ2-7; maybe TRBD1 (6 bases). The CDR3 sequence is 14 residues long. Trimming shortened V by 6 bases and J by 4 bases, and 16 bases separated the two germline ends. Germline V gene lookup returns CDR1 SEHNR and CDR2 FQNEAQ (reference sequence). CDR3 in DNA: TGTGCCAGCAGACAGAATGGGGGCGGTTACGAGCAGTACTTC. Its protein is CASRQNGGGYEQYF.

Ten or more counts support this clonotype. This sequence joins TRBV12-3 or TRBV12-4 and TRBJ2-7; TRBD2 matches 11 bases. V was clipped by 8 bases and J by 5 bases; unmatched bases: 14. This CDR3 has 16 residues. CDR3 DNA: TGTGCCAGCCCCTTCCTACGGGCTAGCGGGAGGAACGAGCAGTACTTC. Residues: CASPFLRASGRNEQYF.